This TCR beta chain was identified in a study of T cell responses to AZD1222 COVID-19 vaccine (dated by TCRdb to the early 2020s). Concerning the study at large: AZD1222 recipients given second doses at about 4 weeks or at about 12 weeks were pooled, since spike-specific TCR depth and breadth were not found to differ between the two schedules. TCR sequencing covered about 230 trial participants: 207 given two doses of AZD1222 and 26 given two doses of MenACWY control vaccine. Trial participants were enrolled into age subgroups of 18-55, 56-69 and 70-plus years, which contained around 150, 29 and 61 TCR-sequenced participants, respectively.

About this clone: No antigen is known for it. No base quality information exists; no much larger clone differs at one position.

The paper's findings and limits, for the study overall: The vaccine-associated CD4 TCRs covered the entire spike protein, and the dominant responses fell in regions 160-218 and 743-854. Spike-specific TCR breadth and depth rose significantly after two AZD1222 doses compared with day 0 and with MenACWY recipients. Reportedly, almost half of the unique spike-specific TCRs recognized epitopes lying outside the regions that are mutated in the B.1.351 and B.1.1.7 variants. Because no day 14 peak-response samples were available, the repertoires could be characterized only after the peak T cell response. Participants were mostly white British, with more females than males. The authors suggested clonal diversity may have been underestimated. Conclusions about previously exposed vaccinees are limited, since just a handful of AZD1222 recipients were seropositive for SARS-CoV-2 at baseline. In the small 56-69-year group, the increase in depth fell short of significance, most likely because of low power.

In the paper's terms, the time point label means: baseline before first vaccination. Samples from vaccinated people were obtained from the UK trials COV001 and COV002, which included a single-blind randomized controlled phase 2/3 trial of AZD1222 (ChAdOx1 nCoV-19) in healthy adults. For TCRbeta chain sequencing, PBMC samples from trial participants were taken at day 0 and at day 28 after the second dose. The CDR3 regions of human TCRbeta chains were subjected to immunosequencing. The original pipeline was this. Repertoire TCRs were matched against a reference library of SARS-CoV-2-specific TCRs generated with the MIRA antigen-specificity platform. Breadth was defined as the fraction of unique TCRs that were SARS-CoV-2-associated, and depth was defined as the fraction of total T cells that were SARS-CoV-2-associated. Using the MIRA data, each spike-specific TCR was assigned both to the spike region to which the TCR was reactive and to a CD4 or CD8 class. Log10-transformed breadth and depth values were compared by one-way ANOVA with Sidak's multiple comparisons tests. Imported from immuneACCESS, the table was reduced by TCRdb to in-frame sequences with V and J called. These copies leave out some clones; in studies compared against another copy, an unresolved V gene accounts for under half, and the cause of the remainder is not known. V and J calls and clone size follow that table, whereas D and trimming were derived from the DNA. The table for this sample lists 110,000 to 150,000 clones; 85% to 90% of them were counted only once. In total, the top ten clones hold 1.5% to 2% of the sample.

The V and J ends are trimmed by 7 bases and 1 base, leaving 8 bases between them. The CDR3 numbers 12 residues from cysteine through phenylalanine. Of all the DNA, just the CDR3 is kept, 36 bases in frame from base 1. The germline V gene sets CDR1 to MNHEY and CDR2 to SVGAGI. The sequences come from peripheral blood, collected on day 0 of AZD1222 vaccination. In this chain, TRBV6-5 is recombined with TRBJ2-7; the D gene assignment is ambiguous. The receptor was isolated from an adult in good health. The base sequence is TGTGCCAGCAAAAGCTTTTCCTACGAGCAGTACTTC. Translated, this is CASKSFSYEQYF.